Below are 31 T cell receptor beta chains sequenced from a single sample in a study of T cells in tuberculosis. Clones were sequenced by immunoSEQ multiplex PCR, and TCRdb holds only the in-frame ones, with some missing. The sample has about 30,000 clones, about 95% seen once; the top ten hold approximately 2.5%. Specimen: PBMCs. The receptors derive from a donor aged 10-35 years with latent tuberculosis or without tuberculosis infection.

This chain links TRBV27 with TRBJ2-5; 9 bases fit TRBD1. The junction had 9 bases not matched to a gene; V was cut back by 6 bases and J by 4 bases. This CDR3 is built from 15 residues. Germline CDR1 and CDR2: MNHEY and SMNVEV (reference sequence). CDR3: CASSPGTGRTETQYF. The CDR3, as DNA: TGTGCCAGCAGCCCCGGGACAGGGCGTACAGAGACCCAGTACTTC.

The chain has TRBV7-2 and TRBJ2-1, with 12 nucleotides matching TRBD2. J was trimmed by 4 bases and V by 3 bases; bases with no gene match: 1. This CDR3 is 15 amino acids long. Germline V gene data show CDR1 as SGHTA and CDR2 as FQGNSA. CDR3 sequence: CASSFGTSGYNEQFF. The CDR3, as DNA: TGTGCCAGCAGCTTCGGGACTAGCGGGTACAATGAGCAGTTCTTC.

The chain recombines TRBV18 with TRBJ2-2; 8 positions match TRBD2. The junction had 11 bases not matched to a gene; V was cut back by 6 bases and J by 5 bases. Germline CDR1 is KGHSH and CDR2 is LQKENI. This CDR3 has 16 amino acids. The CDR3 coding sequence is TGTGCCAGCTCCCCCAGGACTAGCTCCTCAACCGGGGAGCTGTTTTTT. Amino acid sequence: CASSPRTSSSTGELFF.

CDR3 nucleotide sequence: TGTGCCTGTTCCGGGAGAAGGCTTGGGGAGACCCAGTACTTC. The encoded protein is CACSGRRLGETQYF. This sequence joins TRBV7-6 and TRBJ2-5; perhaps TRBD2 as D (6 bases). CDR1 SGHVS and CDR2 FNYEAQ come from the germline V gene. The CDR3 length is 14 residues. V was pared by 11 bases and J by 5 bases, with 21 bases between.

This rearrangement joins TRBV6-1 to TRBJ2-7; 7 bases are shared with TRBD2. J lost 0 bases, V lost 0 bases, and 5 bases had no gene match. The CDR3 consists of 16 residues. Germline CDR1 and CDR2: MNHNS and SASEGT. CDR3 in amino acids: CASSEASGVSSYEQYF. CDR3 DNA sequence: TGTGCCAGCAGTGAAGCGAGCGGGGTAAGCTCCTACGAGCAGTACTTC.

This chain uses TRBV5-1 with TRBJ2-1; 9 bases line up with TRBD1. After removal of 7 bases from V and 10 bases from J, the junction contained 12 bases not matched to a gene. Germline V gene data show CDR1 as SGHRS and CDR2 as YFSETQ. The CDR3 is made up of 14 amino acids. CDR3 in amino acids: CASALGQGLGEQFF. The CDR3 nucleotides are TGCGCCAGCGCTTTGGGACAGGGCTTAGGGGAGCAGTTCTTC.

The chain carries TRBV2 and TRBJ1-1; D remains ambiguous. This CDR3 contains 11 residues. Trimming stripped 5 bases from V and 10 bases from J, with 11 bases between. The germline V gene encodes CDR1 SNHLY and CDR2 FYNNEI. DNA of the CDR3: TGTGCCAGCAGTCCGCGACTGGGAGCTTTCTTT. Its translation is CASSPRLGAFF.

V and J are TRBV5-1 and TRBJ1-4; TRBD1 is a possible D gene (6 bases). The CDR3 is 15 residues long. Between the trimmed V and J ends, which lost 4 bases and 0 bases, there was a span of 10 bases. Germline loops: CDR1 SGHRS, CDR2 YFSETQ. CDR3 in amino acids: CASSPGTTTNEKLFF. The CDR3 nucleotides are TGCGCCAGCAGCCCAGGGACAACAACTAATGAAAAACTGTTTTTT.

The genes are TRBV1 and TRBJ1-1; TRBD1 is the table's D call, not checked against the DNA. TRBV1 represents a pseudogene. The CDR3 runs to 16 residues. The CDR3 DNA sequence: TGCACCAGCAGCCAAGTATCCCACAGGCTTAACACTGAAGCTTTCTTT. Translation gives CTSSQVSHRLNTEAFF.

The V and J genes are TRBV25-1 and TRBJ2-2, with unresolved D. Trimming took off 6 bases at V and 2 bases at J, with 10 bases between the two ends. The CDR3 is 14 amino acids. Germline V CDR1 and CDR2: MGHDK, SYGVNS. The CDR3 nucleotides read TGTGCCAGCAGGACTGCCGGAAACACCGGGGAGCTGTTTTTT. Translating it yields CASRTAGNTGELFF. Full variable domain (rest looked up from reference TRBV25-1 and TRBJ2-2): EADIYQTPRYLVIGTGKKITLECSQTMGHDKMYWYQQDPGMELHLIHYSYGVNSTEKGDLSSESTVSRIRTEHFPLTLESARPSHTSQYLCASRTAGNTGELFFGEGSRLTVL.

The rearrangement joins TRBV30 to TRBJ2-7; 7 bases match TRBD1. The V segment lost 2 bases and the J segment 3 bases; nucleotides outside the gene matches: 7. Per germline, CDR1 GTSNPN and CDR2 SVGIG (reference sequence). CDR3 length equals 14 residues. The chain's CDR3 is CAWSRGTAFYEQYF. CDR3 in DNA: TGTGCCTGGAGTCGAGGGACAGCCTTCTACGAGCAGTACTTC.

As for this clone: Other DNA sequences from this sample encode an identical CDR3 as well. The chain links TRBV5-1 to TRBJ2-7, with TRBD1 matching over 11 bases. Per germline, CDR1 SGHRS and CDR2 YFSETQ. The CDR3 extends over 14 amino acids. Germline trimming cut 4 bases from V and 4 bases from J; bases unmatched to any gene: 4. CDR3 loop: CASSPGQGAYEQYF. The CDR3 DNA reads as TGCGCCAGCAGCCCCGGACAGGGGGCTTACGAGCAGTACTTC.

This chain connects TRBV4-3 to TRBJ2-7; 10 positions agree with TRBD1. Germline loops: CDR1 LGHNA, CDR2 YSLEER. This CDR3 spans 13 amino acids. Trimming at V came to 3 bases and at J to 5 bases, leaving 1 base not matched to a gene. CDR3 bases: TGCGCCAGCAGCCAGGGGACAGGGGACGAGCAGTACTTC. It is translated as CASSQGTGDEQYF.

The V and J genes are TRBV30 and TRBJ1-1; 9 nucleotides agree with TRBD1. Germline V CDR1 and CDR2: GTSNPN, SVGIG (reference sequence). V lost 7 bases to trimming and J lost 9 bases; unmatched junction nucleotides: 3. The CDR3 is 10 amino acids. Here the CDR3 reads CASGTGKAFF. The CDR3 nucleotides are TGTGCCTCCGGGACAGGGAAAGCTTTCTTT.

The V call is TRBV10-3, the J call TRBJ2-3; 8 bases are shared with TRBD1. The germline gives CDR1 ENHRY, CDR2 SYGVKD. V lost 5 bases to trimming and J lost 1 base; unmatched junction nucleotides: 5. The CDR3 has 15 amino acids. CDR3 sequence (DNA): TGTGCCATCAGTTTACAGGACAGGGGCACAGATACGCAGTATTTT. Translated: CAISLQDRGTDTQYF.

This sequence joins TRBV5-4 and TRBJ2-7; TRBD1 is a possible D gene (5 bases). The V end was cut by 2 bases, the J end by 3 bases, with 9 bases between. This CDR3 has 13 amino acids. Germline CDR1 reads SGHNT; CDR2 reads YYREEE (reference sequence). CDR3 protein: CASSLKGNYEQYF. CDR3 sequence (DNA): TGTGCCAGCAGCTTAAAGGGGAACTACGAGCAGTACTTC.

The V and J genes are TRBV4-1 and TRBJ2-3; possibly TRBD2 for D (6 bases). V lost 5 bases to trimming and J lost 2 bases, with 14 bases between them. Germline-derived CDR1 and CDR2 are MGHRA and YSYEKL. There are 15 residues in the CDR3. CDR3 protein: CASSSFGGVTDTQYF. The CDR3 DNA follows: TGCGCCAGCAGCTCATTCGGCGGGGTCACAGATACGCAGTATTTT.

The chain uses TRBV2 and TRBJ1-2, with D uncertain. The CDR3 is made up of 18 amino acids. Between the trimmed V and J ends, which lost 0 bases and 0 bases, there was a span of 17 bases. Germline V gene sequence: CDR1 SNHLY, CDR2 FYNNEI. In DNA, the CDR3 is TGTGCCAGCAGTGAAGCGGGAGGGCCGGGGATAGCTAACTATGGCTACACCTTC. It codes for CASSEAGGPGIANYGYTF.

The chain joins TRBV6-6 to TRBJ2-7, with TRBD1 as a possible D gene (6 bases). CDR3 length: 16 residues. Per the germline V gene, CDR1 is MNHNY and CDR2 is SVGAGI (reference sequence). V was pared by 0 bases and J by 6 bases, with 18 bases between. The DNA for the CDR3 is TGTGCCAGCAGTTACTCGTGGGACATCCCCTCGGGCGAGCAGTACTTC. Residues: CASSYSWDIPSGEQYF.

The CDR3 reads CASSEEAGSYNEQFF. The CDR3 bases are TGTGCCAGCAGTGAAGAAGCGGGCTCCTACAATGAGCAGTTCTTC. The chain uses TRBV6-1 and TRBJ2-1; tentatively, D is TRBD2 (6 bases). CDR1 MNHNS and CDR2 SASEGT come from the germline V gene. Trimming removed 1 base at V and 0 bases at J, with 7 bases between. CDR3 length: 15 residues.

V and J are TRBV19 and TRBJ1-2; a weak D match, TRBD1 (5 bases). CDR1 LNHDA and CDR2 SQIVND come from the germline V gene (reference sequence). V dropped 8 bases and J dropped 4 bases, with 20 bases sitting between them. This CDR3 region has 15 residues. The CDR3 region is CASRAGWARSYGYTF. CDR3 sequence (DNA): TGTGCCAGTCGGGCAGGGTGGGCACGCTCCTATGGCTACACCTTC.

The chain links TRBV9 to TRBJ1-2; TRBD1 matches at 8 bases. After removal of 0 bases from V and 8 bases from J, the junction contained 9 bases not matched to a gene. The CDR3 is made up of 15 amino acids. Germline lookup yields CDR1 SGDLS and CDR2 YYNGEE. The CDR3: CASSVAGEQGEGYTF. The CDR3 nucleotides are TGTGCCAGCAGCGTAGCAGGCGAACAGGGGGAAGGCTACACCTTC.

V gene TRBV5-1 combines with J gene TRBJ2-1, with D perhaps matching TRBD2 (6 bases). V gave up 4 bases and J gave up 0 bases, with 14 bases separating them. CDR1 SGHRS and CDR2 YFSETQ come from the germline V gene. This CDR3 has 16 residues. The DNA for the CDR3 is TGCGCCAGCAGCGCGGGACTCCAGAGCTCCTACAATGAGCAGTTCTTC. It encodes CASSAGLQSSYNEQFF.

This chain's CDR3 is CASSHTELANYGYTF. CDR3 DNA: TGTGCCAGCAGCCACACGGAGTTAGCTAACTATGGCTACACCTTC. The rearrangement uses TRBV5-5 and TRBJ1-2; D unclear. Germline CDR1 SGHKS, CDR2 YYEKEE (reference sequence). The V and J ends lost 4 bases and 0 bases respectively, with 13 bases between them. The CDR3 is 15 amino acids.

The chain is built from TRBV27 and TRBJ2-2, with TRBD2 matching over 11 bases. After removal of 5 bases from V and 1 base from J, the junction contained 6 bases not matched to a gene. Germline lookup yields CDR1 MNHEY and CDR2 SMNVEV (reference sequence). The CDR3 sequence is 17 residues long. The CDR3 region has the DNA TGTGCCAGCAGTACCTTGACTAGCGGGAAGAACACCGGGGAGCTGTTTTTT. The encoded protein is CASSTLTSGKNTGELFF.

The chain has TRBV6-5 and TRBJ1-1; D call uncertain. Deletions cut 2 bases from V and 6 bases from J, with 7 bases between. Germline CDR1 and CDR2: MNHEY and SVGAGI. CDR3 length: 12 amino acids. This CDR3 reads CASSYPPSEAFF. DNA of the CDR3: TGTGCCAGCAGTTACCCCCCCTCTGAAGCTTTCTTT.

V usage is TRBV19 and J usage is TRBJ1-2, with a possible D match to TRBD1 (5 bases). The germline gives CDR1 LNHDA, CDR2 SQIVND (reference sequence). This CDR3 spans 15 amino acids. Trimming left V 5 bases short and J 6 bases short, with 19 bases between. The CDR3 sequence: CASSLTSRRGDGYTF. The CDR3 DNA reads TGTGCCAGTAGTCTAACTTCGAGGCGGGGGGATGGCTACACCTTC.

The V call is TRBV9, the J call TRBJ2-2, with a tentative D call TRBD2 (6 bases). The CDR3 contains 16 residues. CDR1 and CDR2 (germline): SGDLS, YYNGEE. The V and J ends lost 0 bases and 4 bases respectively, with 13 bases between them. CDR3 protein: CASSVELGLITGELFF. The CDR3 DNA follows: TGTGCCAGCAGCGTAGAATTGGGACTGATCACCGGGGAGCTGTTTTTT.

The chain links TRBV5-5 to TRBJ2-3; D not certain. The CDR3 contains 17 residues. Germline V gene lookup returns CDR1 SGHKS and CDR2 YYEKEE (reference sequence). V shed 0 bases and J shed 0 bases, with 14 bases lying between them. The CDR3 loop reads CASSLAFGSASTDTQYF. The CDR3 bases are TGTGCCAGCAGCTTGGCCTTCGGGTCCGCGAGCACAGATACGCAGTATTTT.

This chain connects TRBV5-1 to TRBJ2-7; the match to TRBD1 covers 9 bases. Germline-derived CDR1 and CDR2 are SGHRS and YFSETQ. The CDR3 has 13 amino acids. V shed 6 bases, J shed 1 base, and the junction held 2 bases outside the gene matches. For the CDR3, the DNA is TGCGCCAGCACCGGGACAGGGTCCTACGAGCAGTACTTC. Translating it yields CASTGTGSYEQYF.

The chain links TRBV5-4 to TRBJ2-6, with D possibly matching TRBD1 (5 bases). Trimming took 0 bases from V and 0 from J, leaving 10 bases between them. The CDR3 extends over 17 amino acids. Germline assignment: CDR1 SGHNT and CDR2 YYREEE (reference sequence). CDR3 bases: TGTGCCAGCAGCTTGGAAAGGGGAAGCTCTGGGGCCAACGTCCTGACTTTC. Its protein is CASSLERGSSGANVLTF.